Described below is a single T cell receptor (beta chain) sequence and its context. Antigen unknown. This specimen belongs to a study of PD-1 blockade in classical Hodgkin lymphoma. Study-level results: With CD4+ cells, TCR diversity rose significantly by C4D1, but not with CD8+ cells.

V lost 4 bases, J lost 4 bases, and 14 bases lay in between. The CDR3 is 14 residues long. The germline V gene has CDR1 SGHTA and CDR2 FQGNSA. Regarding time point: cycle 4 day 1 (C4D1), after less than 7 weeks of nivolumab. No patient escaped relapse after autologous stem cell transplantation, and brentuximab vedotin exposure varied. Each best response was a complete response, a partial response or progressive disease. Clones were read by immunoSEQ multiplex PCR, and TCRdb kept only the in-frame ones, dropping some. The table records some 30,000 clones, roughly 80% of them present only once. The sequencing used peripheral blood mononuclear cells (PBMCs), collected before the fourth cycle of nivolumab. V is TRBV7-2 and J is TRBJ2-7; D may be TRBD1 or TRBD2 (6 bases each). This sequence was found in a human donor with classical Hodgkin lymphoma. CDR3 coding DNA: TGTGCCAGCAGCTCGAAGGGGGGAGGTTACGAGCAGTACTTC. It specifies CASSSKGGGYEQYF.